What follows describes a single T cell receptor (beta chain). Its antigen is not identified. The entry originates in a study of T-cell memory formation after mild COVID-19. Study outcomes and limitations: Balance between CD4 and CD8 was seen in clones contracting day 15 to 85, and a CD4+ lean was seen in later expanders. CM and EM subsets held most contracting CD4+ clones; EMRA held CD8+ ones. Pre-infection memory showed some responding clones, and this suggested that cross-reactive memory joined.

TCRdb recomputed calls from the 5' RACE reads with MiXCR, one row per CDR3 protein. The data contain roughly 400,000 distinct CDR3 sequences, 18% of them singletons. Germline CDR1 is LGHNA and CDR2 is YSLEER. The CDR3 sequence is 17 residues long. V shed 0 bases and J shed 6 bases, with 17 bases lying between them. The sequenced sample was PBMCs or a T cell subset sorted from them (not recorded which). This chain uses TRBV4-3 with TRBJ1-4; D may be TRBD1 (5 bases). This clonotype was sampled from a man aged 18 to 30 who had mild COVID-19 (a few samples of this study predate the infection). Cell type and time point are not known. Written as DNA, the CDR3 is TGCGCCAGCAGCCAAGACTGGGGCTCAGAGTTCGATGAAAAACTGTTTTTT. It specifies CASSQDWGSEFDEKLFF.